This TCR beta chain was profiled in a study of cytomegalovirus exposure and HLA in healthy donors. Unrecorded immune exposures were likely, despite nominal health at sampling. Vbeta (60) and Jbeta (13) primers were used in the PCR. Method: immunoSEQ multiplex PCR; TCRdb's copy keeps in-frame clones and lacks some. The table includes around 91,000 clones, around 59% detected once. The V end lost 0 bases, the J end lost 1 base, and 24 bases lay between the germline ends. This CDR3 is built from 19 residues. The V gene's germline CDR1 is SQVTM and CDR2 ANQGSEA. General study findings and limits: In a later analysis, HLA-C alleles had the fewest associated TCRs, DRB1 alleles the most. Segments of the TCR beta V type were, in most cases, productive about 87% or about 30% of the time in an earlier analysis.

On this clone itself: The antigen is not known.

This TCR derives from a human donor in good health. This sequence joins TRBV29-1 and TRBJ1-1, with D possibly being TRBD1 (5 bases). Sequenced material: PBMCs. In nucleotides, the CDR3 is TGCAGCGTTGAAGATCGGAAGGGACGGGGAGGTGTAAAGAACACTGAAGCTTTCTTT. Encoded protein: CSVEDRKGRGGVKNTEAFF.